What follows describes a single TCR beta chain. Its antigen is undetermined. The sample belongs to a study of OX40 agonist ivuxolimab in advanced cancers. About the study: Three patients, one with hepatocellular carcinoma and two with cutaneous melanoma, achieved partial responses.

The table came from immunoSEQ multiplex PCR; TCRdb's copy has only in-frame clones and leaves some out. The profile shows more than 85,000 clones, roughly 91% of them singletons. The V end lost 5 bases, the J end lost 0 bases, and 8 bases lay between the germline ends. The CDR3 length is 13 residues. Germline V gene sequence: CDR1 SGHNT, CDR2 YYREEE (reference sequence). The study, taken as a whole, reports: The average count of expanded clones was higher among CD8+ T cells than among CD4+. Near-lowest levels of clonal expansion characterized partial responders at 0.1-3.0 mg/kg.

The starting material was CD4+ or CD8+ T cells sorted from blood, obtained in a trial of the OX40 agonist ivuxolimab. The V and J genes are TRBV5-4 and TRBJ2-5; D not certain. This TCR was sampled from an adult with an advanced solid tumor such as melanoma, head and neck, liver or kidney cancer. The CDR3 is CASRNDNQETQYF. For the CDR3, the DNA is TGTGCCAGCAGGAACGACAACCAAGAGACCCAGTACTTC.